The sequence of this T cell receptor (beta chain) was determined in a study of blood T cells in healthy people across ages. General study results and limits: Aged donors had fewer naive CD4+ cells and lower diversity than long-lived donors.

Note on this clonotype: What it binds is unknown.

Sample-barcoded 5' priming and a J-beta primer mix drove a second PCR of about 6 to 12 cycles. TCRdb re-derived calls from the 5' RACE reads in MiXCR, one entry per CDR3 protein. The table lists hundreds of thousands of distinct CDR3 sequences, approximately 25% of them singletons. This CDR3 contains 18 residues. The same sample was also used in a study of T cells of mothers and their children. Per that study: Per 15 ul, 1.5 ug of RNA was used, with all extracted RNA going into cDNA synthesis.

This TCR derives from a boy under 18 in good health. This chain connects TRBV21-1 to TRBJ2-5; TRBD2, the D gene given by the table, was not confirmed from the DNA. TRBV21-1 is a pseudogene locus. What was sequenced was blood. This chain's CDR3 is CASSKEVGRPTSGETQYF. The CDR3 nucleotides are TGTGCCAGCAGCAAAGAAGTGGGCAGGCCGACTAGCGGAGAGACCCAGTACTTC.